Each of the 17 T cell receptor beta chains below was sequenced from the same sample in a study of cytomegalovirus exposure and HLA in healthy donors. The PCR had 60 Vbeta and 13 Jbeta primers. TCRdb's copy holds only in-frame clones and misses some; the assay was immunoSEQ multiplex PCR. The repertoire holds approximately 120,000 clones, with 74% as singletons. The specimen sequenced was PBMCs. Every receptor here comes from a human donor in good health.

The chain combines TRBV10-1 with TRBJ2-7, with D perhaps TRBD1 (6 bases). Germline V CDR1 and CDR2: WNHNN, SYGVQD (reference sequence). V was pared by 0 bases and J by 6 bases, with 15 bases between. The CDR3 is 15 residues long. The CDR3 bases are TGCGCCAGCAGTGAGTCCAGAGGGGGAGTAGGCGAGCAGTACTTC. It is translated as CASSESRGGVGEQYF.

The CDR3 here is CASSPTRASTDTQYF. The DNA of the CDR3 is TGTGCCAGCAGCCCGACTAGGGCTAGCACAGATACGCAGTATTTT. This sequence joins TRBV7-2 and TRBJ2-3; D is possibly TRBD2 (6 bases). Germline V gene sequence: CDR1 SGHTA, CDR2 FQGNSA. Between the trimmed V and J ends, which lost 5 bases and 0 bases, there was a span of 12 bases. The CDR3 loop spans 15 amino acids.

This clone was counted at least ten times. The chain has TRBV6-1 and TRBJ2-7; tentative D call: TRBD1 (6 bases). V was shortened by 6 bases and J by 0 bases, with 9 bases between the two germline ends. The CDR3 sequence is 13 residues long. Germline assignment: CDR1 MNHNS and CDR2 SASEGT. The CDR3 reads CASRGTSSYEQYF. CDR3 DNA sequence: TGTGCCAGCAGAGGGACAAGCTCCTACGAGCAGTACTTC.

This clone was seen only a few times. The chain joins TRBV6-5 to TRBJ1-2, with TRBD1 as a possible D gene (5 bases). Trimming took 1 base from V and 2 from J, leaving 14 bases between them. The V gene's germline CDR1 is MNHEY and CDR2 SVGAGI. The CDR3 is 16 amino acids. The chain's CDR3 is CASSYFGGTGNYGYTF. For the CDR3, the DNA is TGTGCCAGCAGTTACTTCGGCGGGACTGGAAACTATGGCTACACCTTC.

The chain links TRBV28 to TRBJ1-4; TRBD1 is a possible D gene (5 bases). The germline gives CDR1 MDHEN, CDR2 SYDVKM. There are 15 residues in the CDR3. V lost 11 bases and J lost 7, with 23 bases in between. The CDR3, as DNA: TGTGCCGGCCAGGACAAAAGACACTTTGGTGAAAAACTGTTTTTT. Its protein product is CAGQDKRHFGEKLFF. Variable domain in full (rest from reference TRBV28 and TRBJ1-4): DVKVTQSSRYLVKRTGEKVFLECVQDMDHENMFWYRQDPGLGLRLIYFSYDVKMKEKGDIPEGYSVSREKKERFSLILESASTNQTSMYLCAGQDKRHFGEKLFFGSGTQLSVL.

In its sample, this clone was seen a few times. V and J are TRBV5-5 and TRBJ1-4; D call uncertain. The V end was cut by 3 bases, the J end by 7 bases, with 16 bases between. Germline values: CDR1 SGHKS, CDR2 YYEKEE (reference sequence). The CDR3 runs 15 residues. Written as DNA, the CDR3 is TGTGCCAGCAGCTCCCTACGGGGTAGTGTTGAAAAACTGTTTTTT. Amino acid sequence: CASSSLRGSVEKLFF.

The rearrangement uses TRBV27 and TRBJ2-1; 11 bases fit TRBD2. CDR3 size: 14 residues. Germline trimming cut 8 bases from V and 9 bases from J; bases unmatched to any gene: 9. From germline, CDR1 is MNHEY and CDR2 SMNVEV (reference sequence). The CDR3 here is CASGTSGRLSEQFF. CDR3 in DNA: TGTGCCAGCGGTACTAGCGGGAGACTTTCTGAGCAGTTCTTC.

This rearrangement joins TRBV7-9 to TRBJ1-2; 7 bases fit TRBD1. CDR3 length: 15 residues. With 5 bases clipped from V and 2 bases from J, the junction kept 8 bases outside the gene matches. The V gene's germline CDR1 is SEHNR and CDR2 FQNEAQ (reference sequence). The CDR3 spells CASSTRQGANYGYTF. Written as DNA, the CDR3 is TGTGCCAGCAGCACCCGACAGGGAGCGAACTATGGCTACACCTTC.

The chain couples TRBV5-1 to TRBJ2-2; 7 bases are shared with TRBD2. V lost 7 bases, J lost 1 base, and 4 bases stayed unmatched. CDR1 SGHRS and CDR2 YFSETQ come from the germline V gene. There are 14 residues in the CDR3. CDR3: CASAERENTGELFF. DNA for the CDR3: TGCGCCAGCGCCGAGCGGGAGAACACCGGGGAGCTGTTTTTT.

The V call is TRBV19, the J call TRBJ1-5; the D is unclear. The germline CDR1 and CDR2 sequences are LNHDA and SQIVND (reference sequence). The CDR3 runs to 15 residues. The V end lost 0 bases, the J end lost 5 bases, and 11 bases lay between the germline ends. CDR3 sequence reads: CASSIDLSRYQPQHF. CDR3 nucleotides: TGTGCCAGTAGTATAGATCTATCCCGTTATCAGCCCCAGCATTTT.

V gene TRBV7-9 combines with J gene TRBJ2-7, with D possibly TRBD1 on 6 matching bases. The CDR3 covers 11 residues. Trimming left V 8 bases short and J 3 bases short, with 8 bases between. Germline V lookup: CDR1 SEHNR, CDR2 FQNEAQ (reference sequence). Here the CDR3 reads CASSDSYEQYF. The DNA of the CDR3 is TGTGCCAGCTCGGACAGCTACGAGCAGTACTTC.

The chain links TRBV4-2 to TRBJ2-5; D is possibly TRBD2 (7 bases). The CDR3 is made up of 15 amino acids. Trimming took off 8 bases at V and 4 bases at J, with 20 bases between the two ends. The germline gives CDR1 LGHNA, CDR2 YNFKEQ. Here the CDR3 DNA reads TGTGCCAGCCGTAGTTGGGGGGGGGCTGTAGAGACCCAGTACTTC. Encoded protein: CASRSWGGAVETQYF.

V is TRBV5-1 and J is TRBJ2-3, with 9 bases matching TRBD1. The junction had 6 bases not matched to a gene; V was cut back by 7 bases and J by 0 bases. The CDR3 spans 15 residues. The germline CDR1 and CDR2 sequences are SGHRS and YFSETQ. The DNA for the CDR3 is TGCGCCAGCTTCCAGGGACAGGGAAGCACAGATACGCAGTATTTT. Amino acids: CASFQGQGSTDTQYF.

The V and J genes are TRBV6-1 and TRBJ1-1; D may be TRBD1 (5 bases). In germline, CDR1 is MNHNS, CDR2 SASEGT. V was shortened by 10 bases and J by 5 bases, with 17 bases between the two germline ends. The CDR3 is 13 amino acids. For the CDR3, the DNA is TGTGCCACCCTCCAGGGAATTAGGACTGAAGCTTTCTTT. It translates to CATLQGIRTEAFF.

The chain combines TRBV5-8 with TRBJ2-7; D is uncertain. This CDR3 has 12 amino acids. CDR1 is SGHTS, CDR2 YDEGEE, per germline. Trimming took off 2 bases at V and 7 bases at J, with 10 bases between the two ends. The CDR3, as DNA: TGTGCCAGCAGCTTAGTCCCCCGGGAGCAGTACTTC. Amino acids: CASSLVPREQYF.

The chain carries TRBV23-1 and TRBJ2-4, with D perhaps TRBD2 (5 bases). TRBV23-1 is sorted into the ORF group, with uncertain function. The CDR3 has 9 residues. V dropped 8 bases and J dropped 12 bases, with 8 bases sitting between them. CDR3 in DNA: TGCGCCAGCCGCGGAGGTCAGTACTTC. Its protein product is CASRGGQYF.

The V call is TRBV7-8, the J call TRBJ1-3; a possible D gene is TRBD1 (6 bases). This CDR3 has 15 residues. The germline CDR1 and CDR2 sequences are SGHVS and FQNEAQ. Trimming removed 8 bases from V and 2 bases from J, with 16 bases in between. The CDR3 DNA reads as TGTGCCAGCTCCTCGAGGGGGGGGACTGGAAACACCATATATTTT. The encoded protein is CASSSRGGTGNTIYF.